The clone carrying this T cell receptor (beta chain) was seen a few times. What it binds is not known. The data are from a study of T cells in localized non-small cell lung cancer. The CDR3 is 15 residues long. Germline CDR1 MDHEN, CDR2 SYDVKM. V lost 5 bases to trimming and J lost 5 bases; unmatched junction nucleotides: 6. The repertoire was sequenced with immunoSEQ multiplex PCR; TCRdb's copy has only in-frame clones and lacks some. The repertoire includes some 2,000 clones, less than 25% of them detected once, and 18% sits in the top ten. The study, taken as a whole, reports: Uninvolved adjacent lung, not tumor, had the highest T cell clonality. As only one tumor region underwent sequencing, heterogeneity remains possible. Median about 58 top-100 tumor clones were shared with paired adjacent lung.

This chain links TRBV28 with TRBJ2-5; TRBD2 agrees at 12 bases. The sequence derives from an older male donor with stage I lung adenocarcinoma. The specimen was lung tumor tissue, collected before any cancer treatment. The chain's CDR3 is CASSLLAGGEETQYF. In DNA, the CDR3 is TGTGCCAGCAGTCTTCTAGCGGGAGGGGAGGAGACCCAGTACTTC.